This entry features one TCR beta chain sequence. What antigen it recognizes has not been identified. Base qualities are not recorded, but no much larger clone differs from it by a single base. The library was prepared using the immunoSEQ multiplex PCR assay. The multiplex PCR relied on a mix of 60 forward primers for TCR Vbeta segments and 13 reverse primers for TCR Jbeta segments. The CDR3 region of rearranged TCR beta genes was amplified from genomic DNA by a multiplex PCR assay. The Illumina HiSeq System was used to sequence the amplified TCR beta libraries as 87-base-pair reads. In the original analysis: A later analysis counted some 80 million unique TCR beta chains across the 600 to 850 repertoires, and 10 million to 11 million of these chains were shared by at least two donors. A nearest-neighbor algorithm error-corrected the raw reads and collapsed the reads into unique sequences, merging closely related sequences to remove PCR and sequencing errors. CDR3 sequences were aligned to IMGT reference sequences to assign V, D and J gene segments. For a sequence to be retained, a match of at least six nucleotides to both a V gene segment and a J gene segment was required. A rearrangement counted as productive if the CDR3 had no stop codons and remained in frame with V and J, and every other rearrangement counted as non-productive. CDR3 was defined according to IMGT convention as the region running from the second conserved V-encoded cysteine to the conserved J-encoded phenylalanine. The earlier analysis of 450 to 750 of the donors excluded any sequence lacking an unambiguous match to a single V gene segment. An earlier analysis of approximately 590 of the donors called V segments functional above 56.7% productive rearrangements and segregating when the between-donor standard deviation exceeded 5%. A statistical classification framework was built for diagnosing cytomegalovirus status from the catalog of TCR beta chain sequences. A later analysis assigned V and J genes by comparing TCR nucleotide sequences with IMGT/GENE-DB human TR gene sequences. The TCRdist pipeline was used in a later analysis to assign CDR3 sequences and most-parsimonious VDJ recombination scenarios. In a later analysis, every TCR beta chain was defined by the combination of its CDR3 amino acid sequence and its V-gene family, and reads without a unique V-gene family were dropped. A later analysis removed several hundred highly shared, low-generation-probability nucleotide sequences to deal with suspected cross-contamination and a sequencing artifact. A later analysis calculated a clonal expansion index for each public chain from normalized within-repertoire ranks of inferred template counts. A later analysis computed generation probabilities with a VDJ recombination model fitted to out-of-frame rearrangements, and checked the results against IGoR. In a later analysis, TCR-TCR, TCR-HLA and TCR-CMV co-occurrence was scored with hypergeometric tests, and a repertoire-size bias correction was applied to TCR pairs. False discovery rates were estimated in a later analysis by permuting HLA or CMV assignments 20 times. A later analysis grouped co-occurring TCRs with DBSCAN, adding TCRdist sequence similarity when clustering within HLA-allele-positive subsets. Co-occurrence clustering excluded repertoires with fewer than 30,000 or more than 120,000 public chains, plus five with anomalous nucleotide sharing. TCRdb holds this immuneACCESS table with in-frame rearrangements only. Some clones are missing; in checked studies, unresolved V genes explain under half, and the rest has no known cause. That table is the source of V, J and clone size, and D and trimming were worked out from the DNA. The sample contains over 150,000 clones, 80% of them found a single time. Around 5.6% of the sample is held by the ten biggest clonotypes.

This specimen comes from a study of cytomegalovirus exposure and HLA in healthy donors (dated by TCRdb to about 2017). Study-wide context: An earlier analysis of fewer than 750 of the donors reported approximately 280 Gb of sequence data and 95 million to 130 million unique TCR beta sequences obtained from around 180 million T cells. An early release that covered about 600 HLA-typed donors contained around 300 gigabases of sequencing data and 70 million to 100 million unique TCR sequences. Of the 350 to 400 genotyped donors, around 81% fell in the genetic ancestry cluster associated with self-reported Caucasian donors. The study aimed to test whether cataloging public T cell receptors could reveal signatures of past pathogen exposure. Using immunosequencing, the study profiled T cell repertoires from 500 to 800 subjects and related those repertoires to cytomegalovirus serostatus. Besides the first cohort of more than 650 subjects, a separate validation cohort made up of 120 different subjects was used. The study combined high-throughput TCR immunosequencing, statistical association of individual TCRs with disease status, and machine learning to predict cytomegalovirus infection status. A later analysis re-examined previously published TCR beta repertoires from 500 to 700 donors and added high-resolution HLA genotyping to investigate patterns of TCR occurrence. Rather than using new phenotypic data, the later analysis identified candidate immune exposures from TCR beta sequences and from how often those sequences occurred across donors. An earlier analysis of approximately 630 of the donors applied high-throughput TCR beta sequencing to assess whether each TCR beta V gene segment acted as functional or pseudogenic. Donor age, sex, ethnicity and CMV serostatus were compiled together with the repertoire data. A later genetic analysis took genome-wide SNP genotypes for about 55% of the 666 donors and used that subset as a discovery cohort. All discovery cohort repertoires had been generated using a single sequencing platform. Class I and class II HLA loci were covered by the typing at four-digit resolution. Typing coverage differed by locus: A, B, C, DRB1 and DQB1 were typed in about 620-640 donors, DQA1 in about 550, DPA1 in some 570, and DPB1 in around 490. Four or five DR-DQ haplotypes were handled as single units for association and clustering because linkage in the cohort was strong. Among 300 to 450 genotyped donors of the cohort, an average of about 240,000 unique TCR beta nucleotide sequences were sequenced per donor, 15% to 20% of them non-productive. Study-wide conclusions, independent of this receptor: In this cohort, only TCR beta chains were sequenced, and detectable features were limited by the absence of alpha or paired-chain data. Strong co-occurrence of HLA alleles, especially DR and DQ, made assigning TCR associations to individual alleles difficult. In an earlier analysis of over 550 of the donors, most TCR beta V segments were observed in productive rearrangements about 87% or about 30% of the time, broadly matching IMGT annotations. Linkage disequilibrium might explain the correlated functional status among segregating V segments, but an unknown experimental factor could not be excluded. In both the original and validation cohorts, the classifier was reported to diagnose cytomegalovirus status with high specificity and sensitivity. The study gave a list of 150 to 200 TCR beta chains associated with cytomegalovirus. Because counts were too low, about 18 rarely observed V segments, including chromosome 9 orphons, were excluded from the earlier analysis of about 500 of the donors. According to a later analysis, TCR association rates differed among HLA loci, with DRB1 alleles showing the most associated TCRs and HLA-C alleles showing the fewest. Because HLA typing was missing for some donors at each locus, association tests included only the typed subset. A later genetic analysis reported fewer N-insertions in productive TCRs among donors in an Asian-associated ancestry cluster than the roughly 720-donor mean. A few of the identified cytomegalovirus-associated TCR beta chains were confirmed in vitro to be specific for cytomegalovirus antigens. A later analysis reported that several top co-occurrence clusters appeared linked to parvovirus B19, influenza, CMV and Epstein-Barr virus. A further reported finding was that TCR beta sequences accurately predicted the HLA-A and HLA-B alleles for most subjects in the first cohort. A later analysis associated about 18,000 TCR beta sequences with specific HLA alleles at a false discovery rate of 0.05. Roughly uniform sequencing depth across donors was assumed in presence/absence analyses, although this assumption may not hold. A later genetic analysis associated a missense DCLRE1C variant with V-gene and J-gene trimming of TCR beta chains, and an independent cohort replicated the association. Some IMGT-functional V segments, including TRBV6-2 and TRBV6-3, could not be distinguished by the 87-base-pair reads and were therefore excluded. The sequencing pipeline was judged likely to have produced a cluster of highly shared sequence variants as a technical artifact. In a later analysis, HLA-associated TCR beta chains were found to be more clonally expanded and to have lower generation probabilities than equally common non-associated chains. Most TCR sequences were observed very rarely across donors, whereas some public TCRs were present in many individuals. CMV serostatus was the only immune exposure information available for the cohort. According to a later analysis, most CMV-associated TCR beta chains appeared to be HLA-restricted, and the HLA associations seemed to be driven largely by CMV exposure. It was suggested by the authors that the approach could potentially be generalized to other disease states and immunological phenotypes.

The CDR3 numbers 15 residues from cysteine through phenylalanine. The sequence is cut down to CDR3 DNA, 45 bases in frame from base 1. Based on the germline V gene (reference sequence), the CDR1 and CDR2 sequences are MNHNY and SVGAGI. V and J are trimmed by 2 bases and 5 bases, and the gene matches miss 9 bases of the junction. In total, around 600 healthy bone marrow donors made up the cohort. All cohort members were sampled while nominally healthy, although unrecorded immune exposures were likely present. The donor was CMV seropositive and was included in the group of 300 or so seropositive cohort members. Each donor provided a peripheral blood sample, and peripheral blood mononuclear cells were used for TCR beta sequencing. The Qiagen DNeasy Blood Extraction Kit was used to extract genomic DNA from the blood cell samples.

Sequenced material: PBMCs. Here the chain combines TRBV6-6 and TRBJ2-7; TRBD2 aligns with 7 central bases. This receptor was obtained from a woman between 35 and 50 years old in good health and CMV-seropositive. In nucleotides, the sequence is TGTGCCAGCAGTTACATGGCGGGAGTGGGTGACGAGCAGTACTTC. Translation gives CASSYMAGVGDEQYF.